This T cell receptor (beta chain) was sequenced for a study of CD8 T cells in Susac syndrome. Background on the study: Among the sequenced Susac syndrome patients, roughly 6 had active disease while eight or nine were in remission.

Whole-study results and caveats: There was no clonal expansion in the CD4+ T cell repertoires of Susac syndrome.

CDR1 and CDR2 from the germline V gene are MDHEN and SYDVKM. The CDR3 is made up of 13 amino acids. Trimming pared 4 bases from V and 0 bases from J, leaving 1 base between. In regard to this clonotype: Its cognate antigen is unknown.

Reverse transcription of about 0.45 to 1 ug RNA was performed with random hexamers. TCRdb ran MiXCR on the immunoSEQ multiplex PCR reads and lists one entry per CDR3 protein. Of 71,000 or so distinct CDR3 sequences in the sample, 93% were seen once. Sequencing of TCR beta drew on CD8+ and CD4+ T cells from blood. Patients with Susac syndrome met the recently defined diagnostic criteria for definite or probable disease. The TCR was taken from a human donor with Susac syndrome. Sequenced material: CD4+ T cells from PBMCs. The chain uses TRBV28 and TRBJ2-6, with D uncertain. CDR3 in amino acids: CASSYSGANVLTF. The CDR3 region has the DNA TGTGCCAGCAGTTACTCTGGGGCCAACGTCCTGACTTTC. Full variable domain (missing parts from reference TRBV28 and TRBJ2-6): DVKVTQSSRYLVKRTGEKVFLECVQDMDHENMFWYRQDPGLGLRLIYFSYDVKMKEKGDIPEGYSVSREKKERFSLILESASTNQTSMYLCASSYSGANVLTFGAGSRLTVL.